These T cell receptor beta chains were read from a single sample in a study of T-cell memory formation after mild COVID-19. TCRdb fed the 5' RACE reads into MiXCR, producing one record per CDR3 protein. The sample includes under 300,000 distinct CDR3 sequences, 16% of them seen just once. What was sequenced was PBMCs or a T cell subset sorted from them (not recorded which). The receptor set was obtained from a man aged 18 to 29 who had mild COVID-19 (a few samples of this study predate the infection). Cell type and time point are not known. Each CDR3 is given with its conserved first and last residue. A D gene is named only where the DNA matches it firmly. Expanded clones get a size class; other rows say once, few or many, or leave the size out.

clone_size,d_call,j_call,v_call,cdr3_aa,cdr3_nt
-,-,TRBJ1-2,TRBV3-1,CASSQERSDGRTKTF,TGTGCCAGCAGCCAAGAAAGGTCGGATGGGCGGACAAAGACCTTC
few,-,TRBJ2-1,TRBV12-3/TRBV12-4,CASSSPRRGVNEQFF,TGTGCCAGCAGTTCCCCCCGCAGGGGCGTCAATGAGCAGTTCTTC
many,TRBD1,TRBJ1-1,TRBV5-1,CASSLGVISAGTGRTEAFF,TGCGCCAGCAGCTTGGGGGTTATCAGTGCCGGGACAGGGAGGACTGAAGCTTTCTTT
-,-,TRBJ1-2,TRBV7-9,CASSGTLGGYTF,TGTGCCAGCAGCGGGACCTTGGGGGGCTACACCTTC
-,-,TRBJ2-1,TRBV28,CASRLLRGEQFF,TGTGCCAGCAGACTTCTTCGGGGTGAGCAGTTCTTC
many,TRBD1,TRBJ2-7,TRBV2,CASSRDRETYEQYF,TGTGCCAGCAGCCGGGACAGGGAGACCTACGAGCAGTACTTC
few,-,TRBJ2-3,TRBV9,CASSVARDTQYF,TGTGCCAGCAGCGTAGCGAGAGATACGCAGTATTTT
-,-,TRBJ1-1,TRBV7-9,CASSLGQTTYTEAFF,TGTGCCAGCAGCTTAGGACAGACTACCTACACTGAAGCTTTCTTT
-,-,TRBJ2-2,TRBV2,CASSERRGNTGELFF,TGTGCCAGCAGTGAAAGGAGGGGGAACACCGGGGAGCTGTTTTTT
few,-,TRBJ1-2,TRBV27,CASRRGQPDYGYTF,TGTGCCAGCAGACGCGGACAGCCAGACTATGGCTACACCTTC
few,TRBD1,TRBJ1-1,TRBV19,CASRDRGYFPSAEAFF,TGTGCCAGTAGGGACAGGGGTTATTTCCCCTCTGCTGAAGCTTTCTTT
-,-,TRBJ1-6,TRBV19,CASSIQNNSPLHF,TGTGCCAGTAGTATCCAGAATAATTCACCCCTCCACTTT
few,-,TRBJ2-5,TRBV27,CASSSRRQAETQYF,TGTGCCAGCAGTTCCCGACGGCAGGCCGAGACCCAGTACTTC
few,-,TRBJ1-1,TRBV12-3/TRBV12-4,CASSLSPGVTEAFF,TGTGCCAGCAGTTTAAGTCCAGGTGTTACTGAAGCTTTCTTT
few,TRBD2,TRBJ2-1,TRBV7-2,CASSLLAGGRNEQFF,TGTGCCAGCAGCCTCCTAGCGGGGGGGCGGAATGAGCAGTTCTTC
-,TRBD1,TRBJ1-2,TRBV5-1,CASSPSTGVYGYTF,TGCGCCAGCAGCCCATCGACAGGGGTCTATGGCTACACCTTC
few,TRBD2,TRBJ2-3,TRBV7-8,CASSASGTSFADTQYF,TGTGCCAGCAGCGCATCCGGGACTAGCTTCGCAGATACGCAGTATTTT
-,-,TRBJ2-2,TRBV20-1,CSARDPTGAGELFF,TGCAGTGCTAGAGATCCTACGGGGGCCGGGGAGCTGTTTTTT